The 29 T cell receptor beta chains reported below all come from one sample, sequenced in a study of cytomegalovirus exposure and HLA in healthy donors. Use of 60 Vbeta and 13 Jbeta primers characterized the PCR. Assay used: immunoSEQ multiplex PCR; TCRdb lists only in-frame clones, some missing. The sample lists some 120,000 clones, about 70% occurring once. Sequencing used PBMCs. The source is a human donor in good health.

The chain recombines TRBV11-2 with TRBJ2-5, with 7 bases identical to TRBD1. Germline CDR1 and CDR2: SGHAT and FQNNGV. This CDR3 has 17 amino acids. The V segment lost 3 bases and the J segment 4 bases; nucleotides outside the gene matches: 14. The CDR3 loop reads CASSFRPTTGMGETQYF. DNA of the CDR3: TGTGCCAGCAGCTTCAGGCCGACGACAGGGATGGGAGAGACCCAGTACTTC.

This clone was counted a single time. This rearrangement joins TRBV25-1 to TRBJ2-7, with 12 nucleotides matching TRBD2. CDR1 and CDR2 (germline): MGHDK, SYGVNS. The CDR3 runs 14 residues. With V trimmed by 4 bases and J by 4 bases, 2 bases remained unmatched. The CDR3 spells CASSVTSGGYEQYF. The CDR3 bases are TGTGCCAGCAGTGTTACTAGCGGGGGGTACGAGCAGTACTTC.

J is TRBJ2-5 and V is TRBV4-2, with 8 bases aligning to TRBD2. The CDR3 is 17 amino acids. The V gene end was trimmed by 0 bases and the J gene end by 1 base; junction bases not matched to a gene: 7. CDR1 is LGHNA, CDR2 YNFKEQ, per germline. CDR3 residues: CASSQEAIAGLQETQYF. The CDR3 DNA follows: TGTGCCAGCAGCCAAGAGGCAATAGCGGGACTCCAAGAGACCCAGTACTTC.

The chain is built from TRBV6-5 and TRBJ2-4; D is perhaps TRBD1 (6 bases). This CDR3 is built from 14 residues. Germline CDR1 MNHEY, CDR2 SVGAGI. V lost 6 bases and J lost 9, with 18 bases in between. This chain's CDR3 is CASSPGQPGGIQYF. The CDR3 DNA is TGTGCCAGCAGCCCGGGACAACCTGGAGGCATTCAGTACTTC.

The rearrangement joins TRBV4-2 to TRBJ2-2; D gene uncertain. Trimming left V 4 bases short and J 7 bases short, with 7 bases between. This CDR3 has 12 amino acids. In germline, CDR1 is LGHNA, CDR2 YNFKEQ. The DNA of the CDR3 is TGTGCCAGCAGCCTAGTGCTCGGGGAGCTGTTTTTT. This encodes CASSLVLGELFF.

The V call is TRBV4-3, the J call TRBJ2-4; TRBD2 might be the D (5 bases). There are 15 residues in the CDR3. The germline V gene encodes CDR1 LGHNA and CDR2 YSLEER. V lost 0 bases and J 3 bases, leaving 9 bases between the germline ends. The CDR3 is CASSQDPGSKNIQYF. For the CDR3, the DNA is TGCGCCAGCAGCCAAGATCCGGGAAGCAAAAACATTCAGTACTTC.

The chain couples TRBV6-5 to TRBJ1-2; D is possibly TRBD1 (6 bases). Germline V gene data show CDR1 as MNHEY and CDR2 as SVGAGI. CDR3 length: 12 amino acids. V was clipped by 9 bases and J by 8 bases, with 16 bases between them. CDR3 in amino acids: CASMGAAPGYTF. The CDR3 bases are TGTGCCAGTATGGGGGCCGCGCCAGGCTACACCTTC.

This chain uses TRBV10-3 with TRBJ1-2, with D maybe TRBD1 (6 bases). The CDR3 runs 14 residues. V was pared by 7 bases and J by 9 bases, with 21 bases between. Germline values: CDR1 ENHRY, CDR2 SYGVKD. The CDR3 sequence: CAIMNENRAERYTF. The CDR3 DNA sequence: TGTGCCATCATGAACGAGAACAGGGCCGAGCGCTACACCTTC.

This chain joins TRBV6-5 and TRBJ2-7; D perhaps matches TRBD2 (7 bases). This CDR3 has 16 amino acids. In germline, CDR1 is MNHEY, CDR2 SVGAGI. V was shortened by 0 bases and J by 6 bases, with 18 bases between the two germline ends. CDR3 coding DNA: TGTGCCAGCAGTTACTCGGGGGGGCGGAGTGCGAGCGAGCAGTACTTC. It specifies CASSYSGGRSASEQYF.

This clone was found once. The CDR3 sequence is CASSPPVTGYGYTF. The CDR3 region has the DNA TGTGCCAGCTCACCACCGGTCACGGGCTATGGCTACACCTTC. The chain couples TRBV18 to TRBJ1-2; D remains unclear. V lost 0 bases and J 4 bases, leaving 9 bases between the germline ends. Germline lookup yields CDR1 KGHSH and CDR2 LQKENI. The CDR3 is made up of 14 amino acids. Based on the CDR3 plus reference TRBV18 and TRBJ1-2, the full variable domain is NAGVMQNPRHLVRRRGQEARLRCSPMKGHSHVYWYRQLPEEGLKFMVYLQKENIIDESGMPKERFSAEFPKEGPSILRIQQVVRGDSAAYFCASSPPVTGYGYTFGSGTRLTVV.

The V and J genes are TRBV7-2 and TRBJ1-4, with 10 bases that match TRBD1. The CDR3 sequence is 17 residues long. The germline CDR1 and CDR2 sequences are SGHTA and FQGNSA. The V and J ends lost 3 bases and 4 bases, in that order; junction bases with no gene match: 8. CDR3 in amino acids: CASSFGSGTGVNEKLFF. The CDR3 bases are TGTGCCAGCAGCTTCGGTTCAGGGACAGGGGTTAATGAAAAACTGTTTTTT.

This clone has more than one count but fewer than ten. The CDR3 loop is CASRGRTGSTEAFF. CDR3 nucleotide sequence: TGTGCCAGCAGGGGGAGGACGGGGAGTACTGAAGCTTTCTTT. The chain links TRBV28 to TRBJ1-1; D not resolved. V shed 6 bases and J shed 5 bases, with 16 bases lying between them. The CDR3 totals 14 residues. Germline V gives CDR1 MDHEN, CDR2 SYDVKM.

The genes are TRBV5-4 and TRBJ2-2; the D gene is possibly TRBD2 (6 bases). This CDR3 spans 15 amino acids. The germline CDR1 and CDR2 sequences are SGHNT and YYREEE (reference sequence). The V gene lost 4 bases and the J gene lost 0 bases, with 10 bases spanning the gap. The CDR3 nucleotides read TGTGCCAGCAGCCGGGACTCATCGAACACCGGGGAGCTGTTTTTT. Protein product: CASSRDSSNTGELFF.

The J gene is TRBJ2-5, the V gene TRBV27; the D gene is possibly TRBD2 (5 bases). The CDR3 is made up of 13 amino acids. V was cut by 2 bases and J by 3 bases, with 7 bases left in between. CDR1 and CDR2 from the germline V gene are MNHEY and SMNVEV (reference sequence). For the CDR3, the DNA is TGTGCCAGCAGTTTAGGGCGGGAAGAGACCCAGTACTTC. Protein: CASSLGREETQYF.

This clone occurred a few times. The V call is TRBV19, the J call TRBJ1-5; D possibly corresponds to TRBD1 (6 bases). The CDR3 runs 17 residues. The ends were cut back, 0 bases at V and 4 bases at J, with 16 bases in the middle. Germline V gives CDR1 LNHDA, CDR2 SQIVND (reference sequence). CDR3: CASSIDQRRQDNQPQHF. In nucleotides, the CDR3 is TGTGCCAGTAGTATAGATCAGAGGAGACAGGATAATCAGCCCCAGCATTTT. The whole variable domain, remainder taken from reference TRBV19 and TRBJ1-5, is DGGITQSPKYLFRKEGQNVTLSCEQNLNHDAMYWYRQDPGQGLRLIYYSQIVNDFQKGDIAEGYSVSREKKESFPLTVTSAQKNPTAFYLCASSIDQRRQDNQPQHFGDGTRLSIL.

V usage is TRBV5-1 and J usage is TRBJ1-4; tentative D call: TRBD1 (5 bases). Germline CDR1 SGHRS, CDR2 YFSETQ. V lost 3 bases and J 4 bases, leaving 22 bases between the germline ends. The CDR3 totals 18 residues. The CDR3 DNA is TGCGCCAGCAGCTCAATCGGCTCCGCGACAGCGTATAATGAAAAACTGTTTTTT. Protein: CASSSIGSATAYNEKLFF.

This chain uses TRBV7-2 with TRBJ2-5; a weak D match, TRBD1 (6 bases). Germline values: CDR1 SGHTA, CDR2 FQGNSA. This CDR3 contains 15 residues. The V end was cut by 3 bases, the J end by 4 bases, with 15 bases between. The CDR3 bases are TGTGCCAGCAGCTTGGTGAGGGGGTCCGGAGAGACCCAGTACTTC. Its protein is CASSLVRGSGETQYF.

The V call is TRBV29-1, the J call TRBJ2-3, with 8 bases that match TRBD2. The CDR3 contains 13 residues. Trimming at V came to 4 bases and at J to 4 bases, leaving 4 bases not matched to a gene. The germline CDR1 and CDR2 sequences are SQVTM and ANQGSEA. As DNA, the CDR3 is TGCAGCGTTGCAAGCGGGAGTTCAGATACGCAGTATTTT. Encoded protein: CSVASGSSDTQYF.

The J gene is TRBJ2-1, the V gene TRBV5-1, with TRBD2 matching 9 bases. Germline V CDR1 and CDR2: SGHRS, YFSETQ. There are 17 residues in the CDR3. Trimming at V came to 0 bases and at J to 8 bases, leaving 12 bases not matched to a gene. This CDR3 reads CASSLGRGGRALYEQFF. CDR3 bases: TGCGCCAGCAGCTTGGGAAGGGGCGGGAGGGCCCTCTATGAGCAGTTCTTC. Together with reference TRBV5-1 and TRBJ2-1, the CDR3 gives the full variable domain: KAGVTQTPRYLIKTRGQQVTLSCSPISGHRSVSWYQQTPGQGLQFLFEYFSETQRNKGNFPGRFSGRQFSNSRSEMNVSTLELGDSALYLCASSLGRGGRALYEQFFGPGTRLTVL.

This clone appeared a few times. V gene TRBV28 combines with J gene TRBJ2-3, with TRBD2 identical over 11 bases. Per germline, CDR1 MDHEN and CDR2 SYDVKM. The J segment lost 1 base and the V segment lost 5 bases, leaving 5 bases of the junction unmatched. This CDR3 comprises 16 residues. CDR3 nucleotide sequence: TGTGCCAGCAGTAGGACTAGCGGGCGTCGCACAGATACGCAGTATTTT. Encoded protein: CASSRTSGRRTDTQYF.

This chain links TRBV10-3 with TRBJ2-7; D possibly corresponds to TRBD2 (5 bases). Germline V lookup: CDR1 ENHRY, CDR2 SYGVKD. V was shortened by 6 bases and J by 2 bases, with 11 bases between the two germline ends. The CDR3 spans 13 residues. CDR3 protein: CAISAPGTYEQYF. CDR3 DNA sequence: TGTGCCATCAGCGCCCCCGGGACCTACGAGCAGTACTTC.

V gene TRBV5-8 combines with J gene TRBJ2-7; tentative D call: TRBD1 (5 bases). This CDR3 is 12 amino acids long. Trimming pared 4 bases from V and 5 bases from J, leaving 10 bases between. The V gene's germline CDR1 is SGHTS and CDR2 YDEGEE. The CDR3: CASSRGTNEQYF. CDR3 coding DNA: TGTGCCAGCAGCAGGGGTACCAACGAGCAGTACTTC.

The chain has TRBV29-1 and TRBJ1-2; no clear D. In germline, CDR1 is SQVTM, CDR2 ANQGSEA. V dropped 5 bases and J dropped 5 bases, with 9 bases sitting between them. CDR3 length equals 11 residues. CDR3 protein: CSVTEGYGYTF. The CDR3 DNA is TGCAGCGTTACCGAGGGTTATGGCTACACCTTC.

V is TRBV2 and J is TRBJ2-7; the D gene is possibly TRBD1 (5 bases). CDR1 is SNHLY and CDR2 is FYNNEI in the germline V gene. The CDR3 is 12 residues long. Trimming removed 7 bases at V and 3 bases at J, with 10 bases between. In DNA form, the CDR3 reads TGTGCCAGCAAAGACAGCCACTACGAGCAGTACTTC. Its translation is CASKDSHYEQYF.

J is TRBJ1-4 and V is TRBV6-5; a weak D match, TRBD1 (6 bases). The CDR3 loop spans 11 amino acids. Germline loops: CDR1 MNHEY, CDR2 SVGAGI. V lost 5 bases and J 13 bases, leaving 11 bases between the germline ends. The CDR3: CASSAGARLFF. The CDR3 nucleotides are TGTGCCAGCAGTGCGGGGGCAAGACTGTTTTTT.

This chain connects TRBV27 to TRBJ2-1, with TRBD2 identical over 7 bases. The CDR3 runs to 14 residues. The trim removed 10 bases at V and 4 bases at J, leaving 10 bases unmatched. Per the germline V gene, CDR1 is MNHEY and CDR2 is SMNVEV (reference sequence). The CDR3 DNA follows: TGTGCCACCTCCCGTCAGCGGGATTACAATGAGCAGTTCTTC. This gives the protein CATSRQRDYNEQFF.

There are a few counts of this clone. This chain joins TRBV19 and TRBJ1-1; a possible D gene is TRBD1 (5 bases). Trimming removed 7 bases from V and 11 bases from J, with 14 bases in between. Germline V gene lookup returns CDR1 LNHDA and CDR2 SQIVND (reference sequence). The CDR3 loop spans 11 amino acids. The CDR3 region has the DNA TGTGCCAGTAATCGGGGGGAGAGGGCTTTCTTT. Translation: CASNRGERAFF. The full variable domain, completed using reference TRBV19 and TRBJ1-1, is DGGITQSPKYLFRKEGQNVTLSCEQNLNHDAMYWYRQDPGQGLRLIYYSQIVNDFQKGDIAEGYSVSREKKESFPLTVTSAQKNPTAFYLCASNRGERAFFGQGTRLTVV.

The chain carries TRBV7-2 and TRBJ2-5, with 9 bases lining up with TRBD2. Germline CDR1 is SGHTA and CDR2 is FQGNSA. The CDR3 is 16 amino acids. V was clipped by 0 bases and J by 5 bases; unmatched bases: 7. DNA of the CDR3: TGTGCCAGCAGCTTAGCAGGGCTAGCGGGGAGGGAGACCCAGTACTTC. Encoded protein: CASSLAGLAGRETQYF.

The chain carries TRBV18 and TRBJ2-3; D not resolved. The CDR3 consists of 13 residues. Germline V gene data show CDR1 as KGHSH and CDR2 as LQKENI. V shed 3 bases and J shed 2 bases, with 6 bases lying between them. Here the CDR3 DNA reads TGTGCCAGCTCACCTCAAAACACAGATACGCAGTATTTT. This translates into CASSPQNTDTQYF. Full variable domain (missing parts from reference TRBV18 and TRBJ2-3): NAGVMQNPRHLVRRRGQEARLRCSPMKGHSHVYWYRQLPEEGLKFMVYLQKENIIDESGMPKERFSAEFPKEGPSILRIQQVVRGDSAAYFCASSPQNTDTQYFGPGTRLTVL.